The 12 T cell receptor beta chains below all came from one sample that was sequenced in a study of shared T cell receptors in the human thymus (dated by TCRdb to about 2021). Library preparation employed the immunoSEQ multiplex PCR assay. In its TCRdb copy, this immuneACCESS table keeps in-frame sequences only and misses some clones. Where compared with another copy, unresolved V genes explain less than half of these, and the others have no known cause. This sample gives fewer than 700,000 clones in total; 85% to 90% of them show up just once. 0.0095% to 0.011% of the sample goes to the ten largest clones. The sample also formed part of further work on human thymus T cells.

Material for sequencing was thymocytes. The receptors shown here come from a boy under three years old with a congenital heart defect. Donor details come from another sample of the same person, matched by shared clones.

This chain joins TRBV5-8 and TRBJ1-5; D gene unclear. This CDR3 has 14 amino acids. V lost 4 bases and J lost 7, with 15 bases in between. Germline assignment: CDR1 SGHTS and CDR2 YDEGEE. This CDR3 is CASSQSRFRQPQHF. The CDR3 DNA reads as TGTGCCAGCAGCCAATCCAGGTTTCGACAGCCCCAGCATTTT.

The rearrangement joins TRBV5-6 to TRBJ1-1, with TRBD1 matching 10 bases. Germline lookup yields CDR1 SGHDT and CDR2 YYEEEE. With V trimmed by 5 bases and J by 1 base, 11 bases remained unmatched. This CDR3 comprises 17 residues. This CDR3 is CASRNMDRGEANTEAFF. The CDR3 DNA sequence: TGTGCCAGCAGGAACATGGACAGGGGGGAAGCGAACACTGAAGCTTTCTTT.

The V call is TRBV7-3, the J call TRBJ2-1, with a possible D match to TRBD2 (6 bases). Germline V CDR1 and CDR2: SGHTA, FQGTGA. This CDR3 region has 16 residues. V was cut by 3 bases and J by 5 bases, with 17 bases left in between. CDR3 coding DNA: TGTGCCAGCAGCTTCCCCCCGGGAGCCTCACACAATGAGCAGTTCTTC. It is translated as CASSFPPGASHNEQFF.

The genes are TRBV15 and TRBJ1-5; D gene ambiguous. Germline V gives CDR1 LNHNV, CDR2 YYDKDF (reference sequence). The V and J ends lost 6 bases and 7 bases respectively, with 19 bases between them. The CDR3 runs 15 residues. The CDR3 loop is CATREGLGRRQPQHF. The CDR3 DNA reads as TGTGCCACCAGGGAAGGACTGGGCCGACGACAGCCCCAGCATTTT.

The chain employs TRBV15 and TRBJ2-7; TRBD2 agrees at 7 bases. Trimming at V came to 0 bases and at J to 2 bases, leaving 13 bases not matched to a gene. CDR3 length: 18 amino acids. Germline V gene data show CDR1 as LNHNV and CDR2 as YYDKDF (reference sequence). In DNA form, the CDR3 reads TGTGCCACCAGCAGAGATTACGAGAGATCTAGCGGCCCCTACGAGCAGTACTTC. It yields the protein CATSRDYERSSGPYEQYF.

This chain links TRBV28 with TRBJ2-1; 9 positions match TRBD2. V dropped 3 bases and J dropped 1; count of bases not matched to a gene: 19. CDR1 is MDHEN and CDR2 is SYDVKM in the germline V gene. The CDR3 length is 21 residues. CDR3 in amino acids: CASSLSGFELSGRPSYNEQFF. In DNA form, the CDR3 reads TGTGCCAGCAGTTTGAGTGGATTCGAGTTAAGCGGGAGGCCATCCTACAATGAGCAGTTCTTC. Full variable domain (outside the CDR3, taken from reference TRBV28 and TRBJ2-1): DVKVTQSSRYLVKRTGEKVFLECVQDMDHENMFWYRQDPGLGLRLIYFSYDVKMKEKGDIPEGYSVSREKKERFSLILESASTNQTSMYLCASSLSGFELSGRPSYNEQFFGPGTRLTVL.

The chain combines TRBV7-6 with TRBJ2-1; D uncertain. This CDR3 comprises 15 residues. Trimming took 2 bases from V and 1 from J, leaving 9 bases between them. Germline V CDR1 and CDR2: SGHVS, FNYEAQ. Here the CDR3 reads CASSLLEDSYNEQFF. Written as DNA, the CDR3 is TGTGCCAGCAGCTTATTAGAGGATTCCTACAATGAGCAGTTCTTC. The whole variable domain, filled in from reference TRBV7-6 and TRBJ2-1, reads GAGVSQSPRYKVTKRGQDVALRCDPISGHVSLYWYRQALGQGPEFLTYFNYEAQQDKSGLPNDRFSAERPEGSISTLTIQRTEQRDSAMYRCASSLLEDSYNEQFFGPGTRLTVL.

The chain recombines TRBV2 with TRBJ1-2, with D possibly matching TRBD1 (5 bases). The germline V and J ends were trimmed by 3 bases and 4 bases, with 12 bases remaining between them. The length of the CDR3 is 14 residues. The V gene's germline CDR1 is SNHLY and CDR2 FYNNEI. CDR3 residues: CASSEGGGAYGYTF. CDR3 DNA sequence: TGTGCCAGCAGTGAGGGGGGAGGGGCCTATGGCTACACCTTC.

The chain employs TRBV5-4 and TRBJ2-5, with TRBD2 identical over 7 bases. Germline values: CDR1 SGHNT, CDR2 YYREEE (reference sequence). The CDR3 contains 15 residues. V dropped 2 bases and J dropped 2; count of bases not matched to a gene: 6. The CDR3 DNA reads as TGTGCCAGCAGCTTAAAGCGGGACTCTCAAGAGACCCAGTACTTC. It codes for CASSLKRDSQETQYF.

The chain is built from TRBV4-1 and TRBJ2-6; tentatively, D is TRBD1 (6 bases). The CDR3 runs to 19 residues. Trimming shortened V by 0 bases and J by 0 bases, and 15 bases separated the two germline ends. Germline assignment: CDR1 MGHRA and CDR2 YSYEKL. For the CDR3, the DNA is TGCGCCAGCAGCCAAGATGGTCCAGGGGTCCTCTCTGGGGCCAACGTCCTGACTTTC. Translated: CASSQDGPGVLSGANVLTF.

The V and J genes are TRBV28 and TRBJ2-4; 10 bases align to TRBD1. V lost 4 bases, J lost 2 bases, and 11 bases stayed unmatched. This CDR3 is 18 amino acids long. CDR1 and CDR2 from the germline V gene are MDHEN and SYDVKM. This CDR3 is CASSSGVGTGVTKNIQYF. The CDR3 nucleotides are TGTGCCAGCAGTTCAGGGGTCGGGACAGGGGTGACCAAAAACATTCAGTACTTC.

The CDR3, as DNA: TGTGCCAGCAGCTCCCGCCGACAGGGAAGGGGGACCGGGGAGCTGTTTTTT. It specifies CASSSRRQGRGTGELFF. The chain combines TRBV5-6 with TRBJ2-2; 7 nucleotides align to TRBD1. The germline V gene has CDR1 SGHDT and CDR2 YYEEEE. The J segment lost 5 bases and the V segment lost 3 bases, leaving 13 bases of the junction unmatched. The CDR3 is 17 residues long.